A single sample gave rise to the 31 T cell receptor beta chains below, sequenced in a study of blood T cell repertoires in COVID-19. Some clones are missing from TCRdb's copy, which holds only in-frame ones; the method was immunoSEQ multiplex PCR. This sample has 95,000 to 150,000 clones, with roughly 69% found just once. The specimen sequenced was peripheral blood. These receptors were obtained from a woman aged 70-85 years with acute or convalescent COVID-19.

This chain uses TRBV6-5 with TRBJ1-5, with 8 positions matching TRBD1. Germline lookup yields CDR1 MNHEY and CDR2 SVGAGI. The CDR3 sequence is 13 residues long. Unmatched junction bases numbered 3, after V lost 5 bases and J lost 6 bases. The CDR3 here is CASSQDRVQPQHF. In DNA, the CDR3 is TGTGCCAGCAGTCAGGACAGGGTTCAGCCCCAGCATTTT.

This clone was counted at least ten times. The chain has TRBV5-4 and TRBJ1-2; 9 positions agree with TRBD1. The V gene end was trimmed by 4 bases and the J gene end by 3 bases; junction bases not matched to a gene: 4. The germline CDR1 and CDR2 sequences are SGHNT and YYREEE (reference sequence). This CDR3 has 14 amino acids. CDR3 nucleotides: TGTGCCAGCAGCCCGGACAGGGGCGACTATGGCTACACCTTC. It yields the protein CASSPDRGDYGYTF.

In this sample, this clone turned up a few times. CDR3 in amino acids: CASTRAGGGYNEQFF. Written as DNA, the CDR3 is TGTGCCAGCACCCGAGCGGGGGGGGGTTACAATGAGCAGTTCTTC. This chain connects TRBV27 to TRBJ2-1; 10 bases line up with TRBD2. CDR3 size: 15 residues. CDR1 is MNHEY, CDR2 SMNVEV, per germline (reference sequence). V was clipped by 7 bases and J by 4 bases; unmatched bases: 7.

Details on this clone: A junction boundary mismatches the germline segment, possibly from a read error. This chain uses TRBV5-3 with TRBJ2-1; 8 bases line up with TRBD1. TRBV5-3 is placed among ORFs of uncertain function. The CDR3 runs 16 residues. The CDR3: CARTLNGQGVNSRGIF. As DNA, the CDR3 is TGTGCCAGAACCTTAAACGGACAGGGCGTAAACTCTAGGGGGATCTTC.

This chain links TRBV5-4 with TRBJ2-3, with D unclear. The CDR3 sequence is 14 residues long. Trimming pared 4 bases from V and 3 bases from J, leaving 12 bases between. The germline CDR1 and CDR2 sequences are SGHNT and YYREEE (reference sequence). CDR3 DNA sequence: TGTGCCAGCAGCCCGATGTCCCGGACAGATACGCAGTATTTT. Protein product: CASSPMSRTDTQYF. Full variable domain (outside the CDR3, taken from reference TRBV5-4 and TRBJ2-3): ETGVTQSPTHLIKTRGQQVTLRCSSQSGHNTVSWYQQALGQGPQFIFQYYREEENGRGNFPPRFSGLQFPNYSSELNVNALELDDSALYLCASSPMSRTDTQYFGPGTRLTVL.

V is TRBV19 and J is TRBJ1-2; possible D gene TRBD1, 6 bases. Trimming took 4 bases from V and 8 from J, leaving 14 bases between them. The CDR3 is 13 residues long. Germline loops: CDR1 LNHDA, CDR2 SQIVND (reference sequence). The CDR3 nucleotides are TGTGCCAGTAGTACCCCCACAGGGTTGGGCTACACCTTC. Protein sequence: CASSTPTGLGYTF.

The CDR3 loop reads CASSAGNKATDSPLHF. The CDR3 coding sequence is TGTGCCAGCAGCGCAGGGAATAAGGCCACCGATTCACCCCTCCACTTT. V and J are TRBV3-1 (or the pseudogene TRBV3-2) and TRBJ1-6; D possibly corresponds to TRBD1 (5 bases). V lost 5 bases to trimming and J lost 8 bases, with 19 bases between them. The CDR3 loop spans 16 amino acids. The germline gives CDR1 LGHDT, CDR2 YNNKEL (reference sequence).

This rearrangement joins TRBV7-3 to TRBJ1-2; TRBD1 agrees at 11 bases. Germline V gives CDR1 SGHTA, CDR2 FQGTGA. Trimming at V came to 5 bases and at J to 8 bases, leaving 7 bases not matched to a gene. This CDR3 spans 14 amino acids. The CDR3: CASSLGQGAKGYTF. The CDR3 coding sequence is TGTGCCAGCAGCCTCGGACAGGGGGCTAAAGGCTACACCTTC.

The chain has TRBV3-1 (or the pseudogene TRBV3-2) and TRBJ1-1; 9 positions match TRBD1. This CDR3 contains 15 residues. V dropped 7 bases and J dropped 0; count of bases not matched to a gene: 6. In germline, CDR1 is LGHDT, CDR2 YNNKEL (reference sequence). The CDR3 loop is CASIKTGGLNTEAFF. The DNA for the CDR3 is TGTGCCAGCATCAAGACAGGGGGGCTGAACACTGAAGCTTTCTTT.

CDR3 DNA sequence: TGTGCCAGCAGCTTAGCGGCGGGGGGTGGCACCGGGGAGCTGTTTTTT. As protein: CASSLAAGGGTGELFF. The chain couples TRBV7-2 to TRBJ2-2; TRBD2 aligns across 8 bases. Germline CDR1 SGHTA, CDR2 FQGNSA. The CDR3 has 16 residues. V lost 0 bases, J lost 4 bases, and 4 bases stayed unmatched. Combining the CDR3 with reference TRBV7-2 and TRBJ2-2 gives the whole variable domain GAGVSQSPSNKVTEKGKDVELRCDPISGHTALYWYRQSLGQGLEFLIYFQGNSAPDKSGLPSDRFSAERTGGSVSTLTIQRTQQEDSAVYLCASSLAAGGGTGELFFGEGSRLTVL.

CDR3 DNA sequence: TGTGCCAGCAGTCTCGAGAACTATGGCTACACCTTC. It translates to CASSLENYGYTF. V and J are TRBV2 and TRBJ1-2, with unresolved D. The CDR3 is 12 residues long. Between the trimmed V and J ends, which lost 5 bases and 2 bases, there was a span of 6 bases. Germline V gene sequence: CDR1 SNHLY, CDR2 FYNNEI.

This clone has a handful of counts. The chain is built from TRBV27 and TRBJ1-1, with 8 bases matching TRBD1. CDR1 MNHEY and CDR2 SMNVEV come from the germline V gene (reference sequence). V dropped 4 bases and J dropped 3; count of bases not matched to a gene: 7. This CDR3 is built from 15 residues. This CDR3 reads CASSWGTGGDTEAFF. In DNA, the CDR3 is TGTGCCAGCAGTTGGGGGACAGGTGGGGACACTGAAGCTTTCTTT.

The chain employs TRBV29-1 and TRBJ2-2; 14 bases are shared with TRBD2. Germline trimming cut 4 bases from V and 5 bases from J; bases unmatched to any gene: 3. CDR3 length equals 15 residues. Germline loops: CDR1 SQVTM, CDR2 ANQGSEA. The CDR3 sequence is CSVGLAGGKTGELFF. The CDR3 DNA is TGCAGCGTTGGACTAGCGGGAGGGAAGACCGGGGAGCTGTTTTTT.

The V and J genes are TRBV28 and TRBJ2-1; TRBD2 is a possible D gene (6 bases). Germline CDR1 and CDR2: MDHEN and SYDVKM. This CDR3 region has 15 residues. The V and J ends lost 6 bases and 1 base respectively, with 13 bases between them. The CDR3 is CASSTSGQSYNEQFF. CDR3 sequence (DNA): TGTGCCAGCAGCACAAGCGGGCAGTCCTACAATGAGCAGTTCTTC.

This sequence joins TRBV10-3 and TRBJ1-6, with 9 bases aligning to TRBD1. The germline V gene encodes CDR1 ENHRY and CDR2 SYGVKD. V lost 8 bases, J lost 0 bases, and 2 bases stayed unmatched. The CDR3 runs 15 residues. The CDR3 spells CAIGTGLSYNSPLHF. CDR3 DNA sequence: TGTGCCATCGGGACAGGGCTCTCCTATAATTCACCCCTCCACTTT.

The chain links TRBV6-5 to TRBJ1-1; 7 bases align to TRBD1. This CDR3 comprises 16 residues. Germline V gene data show CDR1 as MNHEY and CDR2 as SVGAGI. Losses at the gene ends were 2 bases for V and 0 bases for J; bases not matched to a gene: 6. The CDR3: CASSYTVGQVNTEAFF. The CDR3 nucleotides read TGTGCCAGCAGTTACACCGTCGGACAGGTGAACACTGAAGCTTTCTTT.

The V gene is TRBV10-3, the J gene TRBJ2-2; 7 bases match TRBD2. Germline trimming cut 6 bases from V and 5 bases from J; bases unmatched to any gene: 12. The CDR3 is 16 amino acids. Germline-derived CDR1 and CDR2 are ENHRY and SYGVKD. CDR3 region: CAISLGRGVETGELFF. The CDR3 DNA follows: TGTGCCATCAGCCTAGGCCGGGGGGTAGAGACCGGGGAGCTGTTTTTT.

This clone appeared once. The V and J genes are TRBV29-1 and TRBJ2-3; 9 bases match TRBD2. This CDR3 is built from 14 residues. The germline V gene has CDR1 SQVTM and CDR2 ANQGSEA. V was pared by 0 bases and J by 6 bases, with 4 bases of the junction left unmatched. The DNA for the CDR3 is TGCAGCGTTGAAGAGGGGCTAGCGGGGGATACGCAGTATTTT. Translating gives CSVEEGLAGDTQYF.

CDR3 nucleotide sequence: TGTGCCAGCAGCCGAGGGACAGACAATCAGCCCCAGCATTTT. As protein: CASSRGTDNQPQHF. The gene calls are TRBV9 and TRBJ1-5; 7 bases agree with TRBD1. The length of the CDR3 is 14 residues. CDR1 is SGDLS, CDR2 YYNGEE, per germline. With V trimmed by 4 bases and J by 3 bases, 4 bases remained unmatched. The full variable domain, with the rest looked up from reference TRBV9 and TRBJ1-5, is DSGVTQTPKHLITATGQRVTLRCSPRSGDLSVYWYQQSLDQGLQFLIQYYNGEERAKGNILERFSAQQFPDLHSELNLSSLELGDSALYFCASSRGTDNQPQHFGDGTRLSIL.

CDR3 in amino acids: CASSDKPLLAGEGNEQFF. CDR3 coding DNA: TGTGCCAGCAGCGACAAACCCCTACTAGCGGGGGAGGGTAATGAGCAGTTCTTC. The chain carries TRBV6-2 or TRBV6-3 and TRBJ2-1, with 11 bases matching TRBD2. The germline V gene has CDR1 MNHEY and CDR2 SVGEGT. The CDR3 length is 18 residues. With 6 bases clipped from V and 7 bases from J, the junction kept 17 bases outside the gene matches.

The V gene is TRBV9, the J gene TRBJ2-2; D is unclear. CDR1 and CDR2 (germline): SGDLS, YYNGEE. The CDR3 totals 14 residues. V was trimmed by 0 bases and J by 1 base, leaving 4 bases between them. DNA of the CDR3: TGTGCCAGCAGCGTAGCAGGGAACACCGGGGAGCTGTTTTTT. Its translation: CASSVAGNTGELFF.

The CDR3 sequence is CASSYSERGRGRETQYF. CDR3 DNA sequence: TGTGCCAGCAGTTACTCTGAGAGGGGAAGGGGGAGAGAGACCCAGTACTTC. The chain uses TRBV6-2 or TRBV6-3 and TRBJ2-5; possibly TRBD1 for D (6 bases). The CDR3 contains 17 residues. From germline, CDR1 is MNHEY and CDR2 SVGEGT. V was shortened by 0 bases and J by 4 bases, with 18 bases between the two germline ends.

This clone was seen once. The CDR3: CASSSPTSGSYEQFF. In DNA, the CDR3 is TGTGCCAGCAGTTCCCCGACTAGCGGGAGCTATGAGCAGTTCTTC. The chain couples TRBV28 to TRBJ2-1; 12 nucleotides line up with TRBD2. Unmatched junction bases numbered 6, after V lost 4 bases and J lost 8 bases. This CDR3 contains 15 residues. CDR1 and CDR2 (germline): MDHEN, SYDVKM.

The J gene is TRBJ2-2, the V gene TRBV19; 11 positions agree with TRBD1. The CDR3 is 15 residues long. The germline V gene has CDR1 LNHDA and CDR2 SQIVND (reference sequence). After removal of 7 bases from V and 4 bases from J, the junction contained 5 bases not matched to a gene. The CDR3 sequence: CASTGTGGLTGELFF. The CDR3 DNA sequence: TGTGCCAGTACCGGGACAGGGGGTCTCACCGGGGAGCTGTTTTTT.

This clone was observed a single time. The chain joins TRBV7-6 to TRBJ2-1; D unresolved. Germline assignment: CDR1 SGHVS and CDR2 FNYEAQ. There are 13 residues in the CDR3. Deletions cut 2 bases from V and 7 bases from J, with 9 bases between. CDR3 in amino acids: CASSLSVKNEQFF. The CDR3 DNA is TGTGCCAGCAGCTTATCGGTGAAGAATGAGCAGTTCTTC.

The rearrangement joins TRBV3-1 (or the pseudogene TRBV3-2) to TRBJ2-6; D is possibly TRBD1 (5 bases). V lost 0 bases, J lost 1 base, and 13 bases lay in between. CDR1 LGHDT and CDR2 YNNKEL come from the germline V gene (reference sequence). The CDR3 is made up of 18 amino acids. CDR3 residues: CASSQEGVVRSGANVLTF. As DNA, the CDR3 is TGTGCCAGCAGCCAAGAAGGGGTCGTGCGGTCTGGGGCCAACGTCCTGACTTTC.

The chain combines TRBV5-1 with TRBJ2-3, with 8 bases fitting TRBD1. Germline loops: CDR1 SGHRS, CDR2 YFSETQ. Trimming cost V 4 bases and J 4 bases; bases outside gene matches: 8. The CDR3 loop spans 15 amino acids. In nucleotides, the CDR3 is TGCGCCAGCAGCCGGGACAGGACTATTCCAGATACGCAGTATTTT. Protein product: CASSRDRTIPDTQYF.

The V gene is TRBV2, the J gene TRBJ1-2, with 9 bases that match TRBD1. V shed 4 bases, J shed 8 bases, and the junction held 11 bases outside the gene matches. The germline V gene encodes CDR1 SNHLY and CDR2 FYNNEI. The CDR3 covers 15 residues. The CDR3 protein is CASSARSQGARGYTF. Written as DNA, the CDR3 is TGTGCCAGCAGTGCCCGATCACAGGGGGCTAGGGGCTACACCTTC.

CDR3 sequence: CASRGTANNSPLHF. For the CDR3, the DNA is TGTGCCAGCCGCGGGACAGCTAATAATTCACCCCTCCACTTT. This chain links TRBV19 with TRBJ1-6, with 7 bases matching TRBD1. V was clipped by 9 bases and J by 5 bases; unmatched bases: 7. Looked up from germline, CDR1 is LNHDA and CDR2 is SQIVND (reference sequence). The CDR3 consists of 14 residues.

The chain uses TRBV12-3 or TRBV12-4 and TRBJ1-1; perhaps TRBD1 as D (5 bases). Trimming removed 5 bases at V and 7 bases at J, with 8 bases between. This CDR3 comprises 11 residues. CDR3 residues: CASSKGFEAFF. CDR3 in DNA: TGTGCCAGCAGTAAGGGGTTTGAAGCTTTCTTT.

The V call is TRBV5-1, the J call TRBJ2-2, with 7 bases lining up with TRBD1. With V trimmed by 4 bases and J by 6 bases, 9 bases remained unmatched. The CDR3 is 15 amino acids. From germline, CDR1 is SGHRS and CDR2 YFSETQ. CDR3 loop: CASSLTGFKAGELFF. The CDR3 coding sequence is TGCGCCAGCAGCCTGACAGGGTTTAAGGCCGGGGAGCTGTTTTTT.